These 14 T cell receptor beta chains share one sample of origin, sequenced in a study of glioma-infiltrating T cells. Amplification of TCR alpha and beta CDR3 regions from RNA used iRepertoire nested multiplex PCR. MiXCR, applied by TCRdb to the multiplex PCR reads, yields one record per CDR3 protein. The sample lists some 190,000 distinct CDR3 sequences; 25% to 35% were seen once. The sample consisted of glioma tissue, nonneoplastic brain tissue, or PBMCs (not recorded which). The receptors stem from a human donor with low-grade glioma or glioblastoma, undergoing nonglioma brain surgery, or in good health (not recorded which).

This chain connects TRBV4-2 to TRBJ2-4, with TRBD2 identical over 8 bases. The V segment lost 3 bases and the J segment 0 bases; nucleotides outside the gene matches: 4. CDR3 length: 16 amino acids. Germline CDR1 is LGHNA and CDR2 is YNFKEQ. The CDR3 loop is CASSHRGGLAKNIQYF. CDR3 DNA sequence: TGTGCCAGCAGCCATCGGGGGGGACTAGCCAAAAACATTCAGTACTTC.

This clonotype was seen repeatedly, ten times or more. The V gene is TRBV5-4, the J gene TRBJ2-7, with TRBD1 as a possible D gene (6 bases). This CDR3 is 13 amino acids long. Looked up from germline, CDR1 is SGHNT and CDR2 is YYREEE (reference sequence). Trimming took off 1 base at V and 7 bases at J, with 12 bases between the two ends. For the CDR3, the DNA is TGTGCCAGCAGCTTGATCCAGGGGAATGAGCAGTACTTC. Amino acids: CASSLIQGNEQYF.

V usage is TRBV5-1 and J usage is TRBJ2-7; TRBD1 agrees at 7 bases. This CDR3 has 13 amino acids. From germline, CDR1 is SGHRS and CDR2 YFSETQ. V dropped 4 bases and J dropped 3; count of bases not matched to a gene: 4. The CDR3 DNA follows: TGCGCCAGCAGCACAGGGGAATACTACGAGCAGTACTTC. As protein: CASSTGEYYEQYF.

This chain links TRBV4-1 with TRBJ2-2, with 8 bases fitting TRBD1. This CDR3 is 16 amino acids long. In germline, CDR1 is MGHRA, CDR2 YSYEKL. V dropped 4 bases and J dropped 4; count of bases not matched to a gene: 8. CDR3 coding DNA: TGCGCCAGCAGCCGACAGGACAGGGTCGGCACCGGGGAGCTGTTTTTT. This codes for CASSRQDRVGTGELFF.

Many counts were recorded for this clonotype. The chain couples TRBV7-2 to TRBJ1-1, with D possibly TRBD1 on 5 matching bases. Germline assignment: CDR1 SGHTA and CDR2 FQGNSA. The CDR3 runs 17 residues. V was pared by 0 bases and J by 0 bases, with 14 bases between. The CDR3 loop is CASSLAGPRGMNTEAFF. DNA for the CDR3: TGTGCCAGCAGCTTAGCGGGCCCTCGGGGCATGAACACTGAAGCTTTCTTT. Variable domain in full (rest from reference TRBV7-2 and TRBJ1-1): GAGVSQSPSNKVTEKGKDVELRCDPISGHTALYWYRQSLGQGLEFLIYFQGNSAPDKSGLPSDRFSAERTGGSVSTLTIQRTQQEDSAVYLCASSLAGPRGMNTEAFFGQGTRLTVV.

This clonotype occurred a few times. This chain links TRBV4-1 with TRBJ2-1, with D tentatively TRBD1 (6 bases). The germline V gene has CDR1 MGHRA and CDR2 YSYEKL. The ends were cut back, 0 bases at V and 2 bases at J, with 8 bases in the middle. This CDR3 comprises 15 residues. The CDR3 DNA is TGCGCCAGCAGCCAAGATACAGGGACCTACAATGAGCAGTTCTTC. It encodes CASSQDTGTYNEQFF.

This clonotype was found many times. The chain links TRBV7-8 to TRBJ1-3; TRBD1 might be the D (6 bases). The germline V gene has CDR1 SGHVS and CDR2 FQNEAQ. The CDR3 runs 15 residues. The V end lost 5 bases, the J end lost 4 bases, and 15 bases lay between the germline ends. The CDR3 loop reads CASSPGDAMGNTIYF. The CDR3 DNA follows: TGTGCCAGCAGCCCAGGGGACGCCATGGGAAACACCATATATTTT.

This clonotype appeared many times. This chain uses TRBV12-3 or TRBV12-4 with TRBJ2-3; D may be TRBD2 (6 bases). The V end was cut by 6 bases, the J end by 5 bases, with 18 bases between. The CDR3 spans 15 residues. DNA of the CDR3: TGTGCCAGCAGCACCGGGTGGGGCGGGGAAGATACGCAGTATTTT. This gives the protein CASSTGWGGEDTQYF.

With respect to this clonotype: Just one base apart from a much larger clone, this may be a read error. The chain recombines TRBV12-3 or TRBV12-4 with TRBJ1-5; D remains unclear. The CDR3 spans 15 residues. This CDR3 reads CASSGPLLSNRPQHF. The CDR3 bases are TGTGCCAGCAGTGGGCCTTTACTTAGCAATCGGCCCCAGCATTTT.

This clonotype was seen many times. The CDR3 loop is CATETGGGVTDTQYF. CDR3 in DNA: TGTGCCACCGAAACGGGAGGAGGGGTCACAGATACGCAGTATTTT. The gene calls are TRBV7-2 and TRBJ2-3; TRBD2 matches at 7 bases. The CDR3 is 15 amino acids. J gave up 2 bases and V 10 bases, and 12 bases lay outside the gene matches. The germline gives CDR1 SGHTA, CDR2 FQGNSA.

This clonotype was recorded many times. The chain links TRBV6-1 to TRBJ2-7; D perhaps matches TRBD1 (5 bases). The CDR3 extends over 13 amino acids. Trimming stripped 5 bases from V and 3 bases from J, with 11 bases between. Germline CDR1 reads MNHNS; CDR2 reads SASEGT. Here the CDR3 reads CASSRVRDYEQYF. DNA of the CDR3: TGTGCCAGCAGTCGGGTCAGGGACTACGAGCAGTACTTC.

On this clonotype itself: One end of the junction is discordant with germline, which a read error may explain. V and J are TRBV7-6 and TRBJ2-7; TRBD2 agrees at 9 bases. Germline V lookup: CDR1 SGHVS, CDR2 FNYEAQ. The CDR3 consists of 16 residues. DNA for the CDR3: TGTGCCAGCAGCTTAGAAGGACTAGCGAGAACCTACGAGAAGTACTTC. Amino acid sequence: CASSLEGLARTYEKYF.

Remarks on this clonotype: This may be a read error: a much more frequent sequence differs by one nucleotide. The J gene is TRBJ1-2, the V gene TRBV7-9; the D gene is possibly TRBD1 (6 bases). Germline CDR1 is SEHNR and CDR2 is FQNEAQ (reference sequence). The CDR3 length is 15 residues. Here the CDR3 DNA reads TGTGCCAGCAGCACTCAACCGGGACAACTGTATGACTACACCTTC. Residues: CASSTQPGQLYDYTF.

V gene TRBV5-1 combines with J gene TRBJ2-5; possibly TRBD2 for D (6 bases). The length of the CDR3 is 15 residues. In germline, CDR1 is SGHRS, CDR2 YFSETQ. V gave up 5 bases and J gave up 1 base, with 15 bases separating them. The DNA for the CDR3 is TGCGCCAGCAGACAGAACGCGGGACTCCAAGAGACCCAGTACTTC. It is translated as CASRQNAGLQETQYF. The complete variable domain, with remaining parts taken from reference TRBV5-1 and TRBJ2-5, reads KAGVTQTPRYLIKTRGQQVTLSCSPISGHRSVSWYQQTPGQGLQFLFEYFSETQRNKGNFPGRFSGRQFSNSRSEMNVSTLELGDSALYLCASRQNAGLQETQYFGPGTRLLVL.